These 7 T cell receptor beta chains were all obtained from the same sample, sequenced in a study of blood T cell repertoires in COVID-19. Produced via immunoSEQ multiplex PCR; TCRdb's table is partial and in-frame only. The repertoire has more than 200,000 clones, approximately 81% of them found once; the top ten carry around 8%. The specimen sequenced was peripheral blood. These receptors came from a woman aged 80 or older with acute or convalescent COVID-19.

The genes are TRBV5-4 and TRBJ2-7, with 9 positions matching TRBD2. The CDR3 length is 16 residues. Germline CDR1 and CDR2: SGHNT and YYREEE (reference sequence). V was clipped by 4 bases and J by 3 bases; unmatched bases: 11. The CDR3 DNA follows: TGTGCCAGCAGCGTACAGCGGGGGGCCTCACTCTACGAGCAGTACTTC. Translated, it gives CASSVQRGASLYEQYF.

The chain is built from TRBV3-1 (or the pseudogene TRBV3-2) and TRBJ2-4, with D perhaps matching TRBD1 (7 bases). The CDR3 runs to 15 residues. Trimming pared 0 bases from V and 8 bases from J, leaving 14 bases between. Per the germline V gene, CDR1 is LGHDT and CDR2 is YNNKEL (reference sequence). CDR3 amino acids: CASSQEEGRGDIQYF. The DNA of the CDR3 is TGTGCCAGCAGCCAAGAGGAGGGCAGGGGGGACATTCAGTACTTC.

This chain links TRBV2 with TRBJ2-5; tentatively, D is TRBD1 (6 bases). Germline V CDR1 and CDR2: SNHLY, FYNNEI. This CDR3 has 15 residues. V was trimmed by 2 bases and J by 1 base, leaving 11 bases between them. CDR3 in DNA: TGTGCCAGCAGTGAATGGGGGCTGATCCAAGAGACCCAGTACTTC. It translates to CASSEWGLIQETQYF.

The J gene is TRBJ1-5, the V gene TRBV6-6; D is uncertain. Germline CDR1 reads MNHNY; CDR2 reads SVGAGI (reference sequence). Trimming removed 5 bases at V and 4 bases at J, with 12 bases between. The CDR3 loop spans 14 amino acids. The CDR3 is CASSVDGGNQPQHF. The CDR3 bases are TGTGCCAGCAGTGTGGACGGAGGTAATCAGCCCCAGCATTTT.

The chain combines TRBV2 with TRBJ2-5; TRBD2 matches 10 bases. The germline V gene has CDR1 SNHLY and CDR2 FYNNEI. This CDR3 region has 15 residues. Trimming cost V 4 bases and J 1 base; bases outside gene matches: 3. CDR3 protein: CASSVERGGQETQYF. As DNA, the CDR3 is TGTGCCAGCAGTGTAGAGCGGGGGGGCCAAGAGACCCAGTACTTC.

V and J are TRBV7-2 and TRBJ1-1; D possibly corresponds to TRBD1 (6 bases). The CDR3 has 14 residues. V gave up 3 bases and J gave up 7 bases, with 15 bases separating them. Germline V CDR1 and CDR2: SGHTA, FQGNSA. CDR3 DNA sequence: TGTGCCAGCAGCTTCCGTAACAGGGTAGGTGAAGCTTTCTTT. Translated, it gives CASSFRNRVGEAFF.

This clone was recorded a few times. The gene calls are TRBV5-1 and TRBJ1-1; D gene uncertain. The germline V gene has CDR1 SGHRS and CDR2 YFSETQ. The CDR3 runs 14 residues. The V gene lost 2 bases and the J gene lost 4 bases, with 12 bases spanning the gap. The CDR3 nucleotides are TGCGCCAGCAGCTTTACCCCAGATTCCACTGAAGCTTTCTTT. Translating gives CASSFTPDSTEAFF.